This T cell receptor beta chain was captured by sequencing in a study of shared T cell receptors in the human thymus. This clone has just one count. Libraries were prepared by immunoSEQ multiplex PCR; TCRdb keeps only in-frame clonotypes and omits some of them. The table includes 500,000 to 750,000 clones, roughly 88% detected once. The J segment lost 4 bases and the V segment lost 2 bases, leaving 1 base of the junction unmatched. Looked up from germline, CDR1 is MNHEY and CDR2 is SMNVEV (reference sequence). The CDR3 covers 14 residues. The same data also contributed to another study, on human thymus T cells. That publication notes: Resections from corrective heart surgery provided thymus tissue.

The TCR comes from a boy in the first two years of life with a congenital heart defect. The sequencing sample was made of thymocytes. The chain couples TRBV27 to TRBJ2-1; 8 bases align to TRBD1. The CDR3 DNA follows: TGTGCCAGCAGTTTAGGACAGGGATACAATGAGCAGTTCTTC. The encoded protein is CASSLGQGYNEQFF.